These T cell receptor beta chains were read from a single sample in a study of PD-1 blockade in classical Hodgkin lymphoma. Some clones are missing from TCRdb's copy, which holds only in-frame ones; the method was immunoSEQ multiplex PCR. The sample carries over 10,000 clones, around 87% recorded once. The sample consisted of peripheral blood mononuclear cells (PBMCs), taken at baseline. These TCRs come from a human donor with classical Hodgkin lymphoma. Each CDR3 is given with its conserved first and last residue. Clone sizes are given selectively: once, few, many, or a class where the clone is expanded.

clone size: -; V gene: TRBV5-1; J gene: TRBJ1-1; CDR3 protein: CASLLNQPDTEAFF
clone size: -; V gene: TRBV7-7; J gene: TRBJ1-1; CDR3 protein: CASSAGTNTEAFF
clone size: few; V gene: TRBV6-6; J gene: TRBJ2-5; CDR3 protein: CASSYETQYF
clone size: few; V gene: TRBV6-8; J gene: TRBJ1-1; CDR3 protein: CASSYSGGAFF
clone size: once; V gene: TRBV10-1; J gene: TRBJ2-1; CDR3 protein: CASSERFNEQFF
clone size: -; V gene: TRBV30; J gene: TRBJ2-3; CDR3 protein: CAWENPVGGTDTQYF
clone size: -; V gene: TRBV29-1; J gene: TRBJ2-1; CDR3 protein: CSVPFWEGHNEQFF
clone size: -; V gene: TRBV10-1; J gene: TRBJ2-3; CDR3 protein: CASSESTAGVDTQYF
clone size: -; V gene: TRBV1; J gene: TRBJ2-3; CDR3 protein: CTSSQDQAGGTDTQYF
clone size: -; V gene: TRBV5-1; J gene: TRBJ1-2; CDR3 protein: CASSFTGGVYGYTF